The entry below describes one T cell receptor beta chain. The record originates from a study of blood T cell repertoires in COVID-19. Per the germline V gene, CDR1 is LNHDA and CDR2 is SQIVND (reference sequence). The length of the CDR3 is 16 residues. The junction had 8 bases not matched to a gene; V was cut back by 8 bases and J by 2 bases. As originally analysed: Reference gene primers were amplified, and this amplification served to estimate nucleated cell counts. Only in-frame clones appear in the TCRdb table, and some are missing; sequencing was by immunoSEQ multiplex PCR. For V, J and clone size, that table is used; D and trimming come from the DNA. Found here are roughly 23,000 clones, about nine tenths of them singletons; the top ten hold 2.7%.

This chain connects TRBV19 to TRBJ2-2; the match to TRBD2 covers 10 bases. This TCR was sampled from a man between 70 and 80 years old with acute or convalescent COVID-19. Sequences were obtained from peripheral blood. The CDR3 DNA reads as TGTGCCAGTCACGCCCCTAGCGGGGGAAACACCGGGGAGCTGTTTTTT. Amino acid sequence: CASHAPSGGNTGELFF.